This T cell receptor beta chain was recovered during a study of T cells in Graves' hyperthyroidism and ophthalmopathy. This clonotype was observed a few times. The study defined stable Graves' hyperthyroidism as no ophthalmopathy progression within 18 months. Each diagnosis drew on symptoms, thyroxine, TRAb, thyroid ultrasound and orbital computed tomography findings. The PBMCs studied were ones that came from about 10 ml fresh peripheral blood. From RNA transcripts, TCR beta CDR3 regions were amplified. HTBI primers drove first-round RT-PCR of the TCR CDR3. Each CDR3 protein is one row after TCRdb ran MiXCR on the multiplex PCR reads. The sample records around 760,000 distinct CDR3 sequences, roughly a third being singletons. The CDR3 has 15 amino acids. Germline V gives CDR1 SGHAT, CDR2 FQNNGV. Losses at the gene ends were 6 bases for V and 2 bases for J; bases not matched to a gene: 9.

The genes are TRBV11-2 and TRBJ2-5, with 7 bases aligning to TRBD1. The clonotype comes from a woman aged 40 to 50 with Graves' hyperthyroidism. Specimen: blood. As DNA, the CDR3 is TGTGCCAGCAGTTACGTTTGGACAGGACAAGAGACCCAGTACTTC. Translating gives CASSYVWTGQETQYF.